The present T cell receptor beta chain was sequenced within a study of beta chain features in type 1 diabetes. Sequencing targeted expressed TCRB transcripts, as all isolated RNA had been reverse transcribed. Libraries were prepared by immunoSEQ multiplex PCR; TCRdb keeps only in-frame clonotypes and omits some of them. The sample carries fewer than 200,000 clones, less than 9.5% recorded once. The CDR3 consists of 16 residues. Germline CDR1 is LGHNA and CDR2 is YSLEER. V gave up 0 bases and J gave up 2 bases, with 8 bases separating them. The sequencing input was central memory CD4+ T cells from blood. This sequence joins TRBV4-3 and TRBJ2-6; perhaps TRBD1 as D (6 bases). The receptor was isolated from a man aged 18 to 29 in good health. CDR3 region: CASSQEGGAGANVLTF. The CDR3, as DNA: TGCGCCAGCAGCCAAGAAGGGGGTGCTGGGGCCAACGTCCTGACTTTC.